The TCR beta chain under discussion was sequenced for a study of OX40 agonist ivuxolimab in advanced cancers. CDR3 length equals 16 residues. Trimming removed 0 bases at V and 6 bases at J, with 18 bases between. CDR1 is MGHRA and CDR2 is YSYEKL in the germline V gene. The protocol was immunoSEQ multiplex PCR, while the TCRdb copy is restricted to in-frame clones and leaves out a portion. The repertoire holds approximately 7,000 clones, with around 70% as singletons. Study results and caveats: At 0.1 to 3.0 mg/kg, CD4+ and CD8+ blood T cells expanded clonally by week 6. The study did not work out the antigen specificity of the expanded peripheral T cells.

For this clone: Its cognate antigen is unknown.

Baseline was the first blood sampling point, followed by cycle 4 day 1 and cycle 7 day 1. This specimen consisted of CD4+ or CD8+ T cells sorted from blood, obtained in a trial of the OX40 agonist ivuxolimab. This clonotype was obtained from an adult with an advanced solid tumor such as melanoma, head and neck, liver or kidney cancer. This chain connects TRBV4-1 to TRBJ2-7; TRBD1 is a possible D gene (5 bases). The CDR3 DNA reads TGCGCCAGCAGCCAAGAAGGGGCCAGGGCGGCCTCCGAGCAGTACTTC. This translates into CASSQEGARAASEQYF.